Listed below are T cell receptor beta chains from one sample, sequenced in a study of beta chain features in type 1 diabetes. Sequencing was performed with immunoSEQ multiplex PCR; in TCRdb, only in-frame clones are kept and a portion is missing. The repertoire consists of hundreds of thousands of clones, with around 15% occurring once and the leading ten covering approximately 0.02%. The sample comprised naive CD4+ T cells from blood. The receptors originated from a young man with type 1 diabetes. Both conserved end residues are part of each CDR3. D genes are given only for firm matches. Some rows mark clone size as missing; the rest say once, few, many or name a class of expanded clone.

TGTGCCAGCTCACCAGGACAGGGGCGCGAGCAGTACTTC CASSPGQGREQYF TRBJ2-7 TRBV18 few TRBD1
TGTGCTCCAGCGATGGGACAGGGATCTTTGAACTATGGCTACACCTTC CAPAMGQGSLNYGYTF TRBJ1-2 TRBV7-9 few TRBD1
TGTGCCAGCAGTCCCAGGAGGGGGCCCCTGGATACGCAGTATTTT CASSPRRGPLDTQYF TRBJ2-3 TRBV6-5 . .
TGTGCCAGCAGTCGAGCTAATGAAAAACTGTTTTTT CASSRANEKLFF TRBJ1-4 TRBV27 . .
TGTGCCAGCAGCTTGTCTAGAGCCGACACAGATACGCAGTATTTT CASSLSRADTDTQYF TRBJ2-3 TRBV5-4 few .
TGTGCCAGCCAGGGGGCGTTTGGCTACACCTTC CASQGAFGYTF TRBJ1-2 TRBV7-9 . TRBD1
TGTGCCAGCAGCTTAGGTAGCGTCGTGGATACGCAGTATTTT CASSLGSVVDTQYF TRBJ2-3 TRBV7-9 few .
TGTGCCAGCAGTTACTCCAGGATGAGAGACACTGAAGCTTTCTTT CASSYSRMRDTEAFF TRBJ1-1 TRBV6-5 . .
TGTGCCAGCTCACCCTGGACAGGGTCCGACGAGCAGTACTTC CASSPWTGSDEQYF TRBJ2-7 TRBV18 . TRBD1
TGTGCCAGCAGTTCGGGACAGGGGTATCAGCCCCAGCATTTT CASSSGQGYQPQHF TRBJ1-5 TRBV27 few TRBD1
TGTGCCAGCAGCCCGGGGACAGGGCAATTCTACGAGCAGTACTTC CASSPGTGQFYEQYF TRBJ2-7 TRBV5-4 . TRBD1
TGTGCCAGAAGCCGGGACATTAACACTGAAGCTTTCTTT CARSRDINTEAFF TRBJ1-1 TRBV30 few .
TGTGCCAGCAGCGCCCGACAGGACTCCTACGAGCAGTACTTC CASSARQDSYEQYF TRBJ2-7 TRBV7-9 . .
TGCGCCAGCAGCTTGTTGCAGGGGGCAGACACCGGGGAGCTGTTTTTT CASSLLQGADTGELFF TRBJ2-2 TRBV5-1 . TRBD1
TGTGCCAGCAGCCAGCTGGGGGGCGGGGAGAACACTGAAGCTTTCTTT CASSQLGGGENTEAFF TRBJ1-1 TRBV21-1 . .
TGTGCCAGTAAACCGAGACTCGAGGGTACGCAGTATTTT CASKPRLEGTQYF TRBJ2-3 TRBV27 . .
TGCAGCGTTGAAGGCAACAGGGGGCAGTTCTTC CSVEGNRGQFF TRBJ2-1 TRBV29-1 . TRBD1
TGTGCCAGCAGCTGGGGGGAAGAGACCCAGTACTTC CASSWGEETQYF TRBJ2-5 TRBV7-9 . .
TGCAGCGTGGACCTAGGACAGGGAGCGGACTATGGCTACACCTTC CSVDLGQGADYGYTF TRBJ1-2 TRBV29-1 few TRBD1
TGTGCCAGCAGTGAAGGGCAGGGGAATTCACCCCTCCACTTT CASSEGQGNSPLHF TRBJ1-6 TRBV2 few .
TGTGCCAGCAGCGCAGACCTATCGACGGCTGAAGCTTTCTTT CASSADLSTAEAFF TRBJ1-1 TRBV5-5 . .
TGTGCCAGCAGCCCGCCGTCGGGGGGGTACCAAGAGACCCAGTACTTC CASSPPSGGYQETQYF TRBJ2-5 TRBV28 few TRBD2
TGCGCCAGCAGCTTGGCCAATCCTAGCGGAGGGTGGGATGAGCAGTTCTTC CASSLANPSGGWDEQFF TRBJ2-1 TRBV5-1 . TRBD2
TGTGCCAGCAGCTTTCCCCCAGAGACCCAGTACTTC CASSFPPETQYF TRBJ2-5 TRBV5-6 . .
TGCGCCAGCAGCCACCCGGACGGGGGGCAGCCCCAGCATTTT CASSHPDGGQPQHF TRBJ1-5 TRBV4-1 . .
TGTGCCTGGAGTGTACAGAGGGGCTGGGCCGGTGGGAATAGCAATCAGCCCCAGCATTTT CAWSVQRGWAGGNSNQPQHF TRBJ1-5 TRBV30 . .
TGTGCCATCAGTGAAAGACAGGGCGGGAGGTCAACTGAAGCTTTCTTT CAISERQGGRSTEAFF TRBJ1-1 TRBV10-3 few TRBD1
TGCAGTGCTACAGGGGGCACTGAAGCTTTCTTT CSATGGTEAFF TRBJ1-1 TRBV20-1 few TRBD1
TGTGCCAGCAGACAAACAGGGCTGAGCACAGATACGCAGTATTTT CASRQTGLSTDTQYF TRBJ2-3 TRBV5-4 few .
TGTGCCAGCAGTGGAAGGACGGTCGAGCCCCAGCATTTT CASSGRTVEPQHF TRBJ1-5 TRBV2 few .
TGCGCCAGCAGCCGAACCCCACCGGGGGGGGGCCCTATAGATACGCAGTATTTT CASSRTPPGGGPIDTQYF TRBJ2-3 TRBV4-1 . TRBD2
TGTGCCAGCAGCGCCGACGGGGCGGGCTATCAGCCCCAGCATTTT CASSADGAGYQPQHF TRBJ1-5 TRBV9 . .
TGTGCCAGCAGCTTAGACATAGCGGGGCCCTACGAGCAGTACTTC CASSLDIAGPYEQYF TRBJ2-7 TRBV7-9 few TRBD2
TGCAGCGCTACCGGCGAGGCAAACACTGAAGCTTTCTTT CSATGEANTEAFF TRBJ1-1 TRBV29-1 few .
TGTGCCAGCAGCTTAGTAACGGGGGCCCAAGAGACCCAGTACTTC CASSLVTGAQETQYF TRBJ2-5 TRBV7-8 . .
TGTGCCAGCAGCCGGGACAGGCTGGATCAAGAGACCCAGTACTTC CASSRDRLDQETQYF TRBJ2-5 TRBV5-4 . TRBD1